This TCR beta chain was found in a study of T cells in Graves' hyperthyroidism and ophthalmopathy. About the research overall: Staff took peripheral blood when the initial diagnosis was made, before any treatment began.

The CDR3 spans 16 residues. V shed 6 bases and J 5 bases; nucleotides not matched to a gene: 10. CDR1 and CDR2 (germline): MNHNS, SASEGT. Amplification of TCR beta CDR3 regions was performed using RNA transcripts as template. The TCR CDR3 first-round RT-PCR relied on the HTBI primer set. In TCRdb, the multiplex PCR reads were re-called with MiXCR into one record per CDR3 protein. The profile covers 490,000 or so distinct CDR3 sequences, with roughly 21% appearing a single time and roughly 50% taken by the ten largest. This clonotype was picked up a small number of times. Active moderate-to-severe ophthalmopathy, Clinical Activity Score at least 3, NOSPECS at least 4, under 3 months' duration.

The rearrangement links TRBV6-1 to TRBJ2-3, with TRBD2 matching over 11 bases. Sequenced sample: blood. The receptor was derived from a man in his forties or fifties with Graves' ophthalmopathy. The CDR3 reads CASRMRLAGGRDTQYF. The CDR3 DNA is TGTGCCAGCAGAATGAGGCTAGCGGGGGGCCGAGATACGCAGTATTTT.